This T cell receptor beta chain was found in a study of T cell changes during pregnancy in multiple sclerosis. Libraries were prepared by immunoSEQ multiplex PCR; TCRdb keeps only in-frame clonotypes and omits some of them. The sample carries some 56,000 clones, 92% recorded once. The sample here was CD4+ T cells from peripheral blood mononuclear cells, taken after pregnancy. The clonotype was recovered from a female donor with multiple sclerosis, enrolled in a pregnancy study.

The DNA for the CDR3 is TGTGCCACCAGCACTAACTTAGCTGACAGGGCTTGGCCACTCTCTGGGGCCAACGTCCTGACTTTC. This sequence encodes CATSTNLADRAWPLSGANVLTF. The chain couples TRBV15 to TRBJ2-6; 7 nucleotides line up with TRBD1. J gave up 0 bases and V 4 bases, and 21 bases lay outside the gene matches. The germline V gene encodes CDR1 LNHNV and CDR2 YYDKDF (reference sequence). The CDR3 contains 22 residues. Full variable domain (remainder filled in from reference TRBV15 and TRBJ2-6): DAMVIQNPRYQVTQFGKPVTLSCSQTLNHNVMYWYQQKSSQAPKLLFHYYDKDFNNEADTPDNFQSRRPNTSFCFLDIRSPGLGDTAMYLCATSTNLADRAWPLSGANVLTFGAGSRLTVL.